This T cell receptor (beta chain) derives from a study of T cells in Graves' hyperthyroidism and ophthalmopathy. The study, taken as a whole, reports: The model identified upcoming ophthalmopathy a median about six months ahead of onset. Within blood appeared most thyroid clonotypes that had expanded above 0.001.

This clonotype was found many times. The antigen is unknown. The study defined stable Graves' hyperthyroidism as no ophthalmopathy progression within 18 months. Each 10 ml fresh peripheral blood draw supplied the PBMCs. Template material for amplifying TCR beta CDR3 regions consisted of RNA transcripts. A set of HTBI primers served as the primers for a first-round RT-PCR of the TCR CDR3. MiXCR, run by TCRdb on the multiplex PCR reads, gives a single entry per CDR3 protein. Of roughly 380,000 distinct CDR3 sequences in the sample, under 20% were seen once. The TCR comes from a woman younger than 30 with Graves' hyperthyroidism. Sequencing was carried out using blood.

The CDR3 nucleotides read TGCGCCAGCAGTGAGTCGATAAGGAACACTGAAGCTTTCTTT. This sequence encodes CASSESIRNTEAFF. The chain carries TRBV10-2 and TRBJ1-1; no reliable D call. Germline-derived CDR1 and CDR2 are WSHSY and SAAADI. The V gene lost 0 bases and the J gene lost 1 base, with 6 bases spanning the gap. The CDR3 covers 14 residues.